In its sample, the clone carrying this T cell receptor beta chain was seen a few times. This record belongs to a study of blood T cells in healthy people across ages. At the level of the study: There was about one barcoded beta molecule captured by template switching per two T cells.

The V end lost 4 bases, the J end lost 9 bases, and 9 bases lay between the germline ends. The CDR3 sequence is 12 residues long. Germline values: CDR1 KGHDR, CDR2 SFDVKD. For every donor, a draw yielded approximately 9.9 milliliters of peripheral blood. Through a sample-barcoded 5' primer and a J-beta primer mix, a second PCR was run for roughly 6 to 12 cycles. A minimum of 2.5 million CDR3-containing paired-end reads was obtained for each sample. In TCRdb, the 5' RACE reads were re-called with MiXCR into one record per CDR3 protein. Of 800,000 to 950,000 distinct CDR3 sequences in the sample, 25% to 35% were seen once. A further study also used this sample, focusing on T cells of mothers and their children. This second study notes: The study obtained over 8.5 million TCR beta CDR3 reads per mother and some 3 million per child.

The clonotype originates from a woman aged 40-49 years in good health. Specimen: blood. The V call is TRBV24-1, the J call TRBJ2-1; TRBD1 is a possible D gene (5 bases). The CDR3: CATSEVDTEQFF. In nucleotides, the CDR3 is TGTGCCACCAGTGAAGTGGACACTGAGCAGTTCTTC.